Following are 24 T cell receptor beta chains from one sample sequenced in a study of T cells in Graves' hyperthyroidism and ophthalmopathy. TCR beta CDR3 region amplification was performed from RNA transcripts. HTBI primers were employed in a first-round RT-PCR of the TCR CDR3. TCRdb processed the multiplex PCR reads anew with MiXCR; each CDR3 protein has one entry. The sample has roughly 400,000 distinct CDR3 sequences, over 13% seen once. Material: blood. The receptors originated from a man aged 45-65 years with Graves' ophthalmopathy.

This clonotype was counted only a few times. The rearrangement links TRBV7-9 to TRBJ1-1, with D unresolved. The ends were cut back, 0 bases at V and 0 bases at J, with 8 bases in the middle. Germline values: CDR1 SEHNR, CDR2 FQNEAQ (reference sequence). The CDR3 spans 15 residues. CDR3 DNA: TGTGCCAGCAGCTTAGCAGAGACAATGAACACTGAAGCTTTCTTT. This translates into CASSLAETMNTEAFF. The variable domain in full, with the rest retrieved from reference TRBV7-9 and TRBJ1-1, is DTGVSQNPRHKITKRGQNVTFRCDPISEHNRLYWYRQTLGQGPEFLTYFQNEAQLEKSRLLSDRFSAERPKGSFSTLEIQRTEQGDSAMYLCASSLAETMNTEAFFGQGTRLTVV.

This clonotype was counted only a few times. V usage is TRBV4-2 and J usage is TRBJ1-4, with a tentative D call TRBD1 (5 bases). CDR1 is LGHNA, CDR2 YNFKEQ, per germline. V dropped 0 bases and J dropped 4 bases, with 9 bases sitting between them. CDR3 size: 15 residues. The CDR3 protein is CASSQDQGSNEKLFF. The CDR3 nucleotides read TGTGCCAGCAGCCAAGATCAGGGAAGTAATGAAAAACTGTTTTTT.

The table lists this clonotype with many counts. V gene TRBV7-9 combines with J gene TRBJ1-1; D is uncertain. This CDR3 comprises 14 residues. The V and J ends lost 3 bases and 5 bases respectively, with 13 bases between them. The germline CDR1 and CDR2 sequences are SEHNR and FQNEAQ (reference sequence). The CDR3 loop reads CASSFASTWTEAFF. The CDR3 region has the DNA TGTGCCAGCAGCTTCGCTTCTACGTGGACTGAAGCTTTCTTT.

The V gene is TRBV7-2, the J gene TRBJ1-5; D is perhaps TRBD1 (5 bases). This CDR3 comprises 15 residues. Trimming pared 0 bases from V and 3 bases from J, leaving 9 bases between. Per germline, CDR1 SGHTA and CDR2 FQGNSA. The CDR3 spells CASSLARAVNQPQHF. CDR3 nucleotide sequence: TGTGCCAGCAGCTTAGCCAGGGCGGTCAATCAGCCCCAGCATTTT. Using reference TRBV7-2 and TRBJ1-5 for the parts outside the CDR3, the full variable domain is GAGVSQSPSNKVTEKGKDVELRCDPISGHTALYWYRQSLGQGLEFLIYFQGNSAPDKSGLPSDRFSAERTGGSVSTLTIQRTQQEDSAVYLCASSLARAVNQPQHFGDGTRLSIL.

V gene TRBV2 combines with J gene TRBJ1-5; 10 positions match TRBD1. This CDR3 has 14 residues. The germline gives CDR1 SNHLY, CDR2 FYNNEI. The ends lost 5 bases at V and 11 bases at J; junction bases unmatched: 9. The CDR3 region is CASSQRQGATSQHF. Written as DNA, the CDR3 is TGTGCCAGCAGTCAAAGACAGGGGGCTACTTCCCAGCATTTT. Together with reference TRBV2 and TRBJ1-5, the CDR3 gives the full variable domain: EPEVTQTPSHQVTQMGQEVILRCVPISNHLYFYWYRQILGQKVEFLVSFYNNEISEKSEIFDDQFSVERPDGSNFTLKIRSTKLEDSAMYFCASSQRQGATSQHFGDGTRLSIL.

Only a few counts were recorded for this clonotype. The rearrangement uses TRBV7-3 and TRBJ2-1; no clear D. Germline lookup yields CDR1 SGHTA and CDR2 FQGTGA. The ends were cut back, 5 bases at V and 2 bases at J, with 16 bases in the middle. The CDR3 totals 16 residues. The CDR3 spells CASSPNYGSPYNEQFF. CDR3 in DNA: TGTGCCAGCAGCCCGAACTATGGATCTCCCTACAATGAGCAGTTCTTC.

This clonotype was seen repeatedly, ten times or more. The J gene is TRBJ1-1, the V gene TRBV20-1; D unclear. Germline V lookup: CDR1 DFQATT, CDR2 SNEGSKA (reference sequence). This CDR3 contains 14 residues. V gave up 0 bases and J gave up 5 bases, with 13 bases separating them. The chain's CDR3 is CSARDQIGRTEAFF. As DNA, the CDR3 is TGCAGTGCTAGAGATCAGATCGGTAGAACTGAAGCTTTCTTT.

This clonotype was recorded a few times. The chain combines TRBV25-1 with TRBJ1-3, with D perhaps matching TRBD1 (6 bases). Germline V gene lookup returns CDR1 MGHDK and CDR2 SYGVNS. This CDR3 is 17 amino acids long. V lost 2 bases, J lost 0 bases, and 14 bases lay in between. This CDR3 reads CASSEMTGPSSGNTIYF. The DNA of the CDR3 is TGTGCCAGCAGTGAAATGACAGGACCGAGCTCTGGAAACACCATATATTTT. Combining the CDR3 with reference TRBV25-1 and TRBJ1-3 gives the whole variable domain EADIYQTPRYLVIGTGKKITLECSQTMGHDKMYWYQQDPGMELHLIHYSYGVNSTEKGDLSSESTVSRIRTEHFPLTLESARPSHTSQYLCASSEMTGPSSGNTIYFGEGSWLTVV.

There are many counts of this clonotype. This chain uses TRBV3-1 with TRBJ2-5, with 10 bases matching TRBD1. V gave up 2 bases and J gave up 4 bases; unmatched junction bases: 7. The germline V gene has CDR1 LGHDT and CDR2 YNNKEL (reference sequence). The CDR3 sequence is 16 residues long. Written as DNA, the CDR3 is TGTGCCAGCAGCCAATTGGGGACAGGGGCCCGAGAGACCCAGTACTTC. Amino acid sequence: CASSQLGTGARETQYF.

The chain has TRBV4-1 and TRBJ1-3, with D perhaps matching TRBD1 (6 bases). V lost 2 bases and J 9 bases, leaving 23 bases between the germline ends. CDR3 size: 17 residues. The V gene's germline CDR1 is MGHRA and CDR2 YSYEKL. CDR3: CASSQTQGRPTGTTIYF. CDR3 nucleotides: TGCGCCAGCAGCCAAACCCAGGGGCGCCCTACTGGTACCACCATATATTTT.

There are a few counts of this clonotype. CDR3 amino acids: CASLSGSSDTQYF. CDR3 coding DNA: TGTGCCAGCCTATCGGGGAGCTCAGATACGCAGTATTTT. The V call is TRBV7-9, the J call TRBJ2-3, with a weak D call TRBD2 (5 bases). This CDR3 comprises 13 residues. Trimming removed 8 bases from V and 4 bases from J, with 13 bases in between. Per germline, CDR1 SEHNR and CDR2 FQNEAQ (reference sequence).

This clonotype was seen at least ten times. The gene calls are TRBV5-1 and TRBJ2-5; no clear D gene. Trimming took off 7 bases at V and 4 bases at J, with 14 bases between the two ends. Germline CDR1 and CDR2: SGHRS and YFSETQ. The CDR3 covers 13 residues. CDR3 sequence reads: CASRRADPETQYF. CDR3 coding DNA: TGCGCCAGCCGCCGAGCAGATCCAGAGACCCAGTACTTC.

The chain combines TRBV14 with TRBJ2-1; D is ambiguous. The CDR3 is 14 residues long. V lost 0 bases and J 9 bases, leaving 12 bases between the germline ends. Germline CDR1 is SGHDN and CDR2 is FVKESK. The CDR3 loop reads CASSQDFSHREQFF. In nucleotides, the CDR3 is TGTGCCAGCAGCCAAGATTTTTCGCATCGTGAGCAGTTCTTC.

Many counts were recorded for this clonotype. The rearrangement links TRBV28 to TRBJ2-5; 8 nucleotides match TRBD1. Germline values: CDR1 MDHEN, CDR2 SYDVKM. The CDR3 loop spans 14 amino acids. The V segment lost 7 bases and the J segment 6 bases; nucleotides outside the gene matches: 10. In DNA, the CDR3 is TGTGCCAGCAACAATGACAGGGGACGACAGACCCAGTACTTC. This translates into CASNNDRGRQTQYF.

This clonotype was counted many times. This chain links TRBV7-8 with TRBJ2-7; TRBD2 might be the D (5 bases). V lost 6 bases and J 6 bases, leaving 12 bases between the germline ends. The CDR3 spans 12 residues. Germline-derived CDR1 and CDR2 are SGHVS and FQNEAQ. CDR3 nucleotide sequence: TGTGCCAGCAGTTCAGCCGGAGGCGAGCAGTACTTC. It translates to CASSSAGGEQYF. The complete variable domain, with remaining parts taken from reference TRBV7-8 and TRBJ2-7, reads GAGVSQSPRYKVAKRGQDVALRCDPISGHVSLFWYQQALGQGPEFLTYFQNEAQLDKSGLPSDRFFAERPEGSVSTLKIQRTQQEDSAVYLCASSSAGGEQYFGPGTRLTVT.

This clonotype occurred many times. The rearrangement links TRBV12-3 or TRBV12-4 to TRBJ2-7; 9 bases fit TRBD1. The CDR3 runs to 14 residues. The J segment lost 6 bases and the V segment lost 4 bases, leaving 7 bases of the junction unmatched. The CDR3 DNA sequence: TGTGCCAGCAGTTCAGGGACAGGGCAAAGCGAGCAGTACTTC. Its translation is CASSSGTGQSEQYF.

In this sample, this clonotype turned up many times. The chain joins TRBV18 to TRBJ2-7; 9 nucleotides match TRBD1. V lost 2 bases, J lost 3 bases, and 5 bases stayed unmatched. CDR1 is KGHSH and CDR2 is LQKENI in the germline V gene. This CDR3 has 15 residues. DNA for the CDR3: TGTGCCAGCTCACCAGGGACAGGGATAGGCTACGAGCAGTACTTC. Translated, it gives CASSPGTGIGYEQYF.

This clonotype was detected ten times or more. The rearrangement joins TRBV5-6 to TRBJ2-7, with D perhaps matching TRBD1 (8 bases). The CDR3 is made up of 15 amino acids. The germline gives CDR1 SGHDT, CDR2 YYEEEE. The ends were cut back, 3 bases at V and 4 bases at J, with 17 bases in the middle. The DNA for the CDR3 is TGTGCCAGCAGCTGGGGCGGGGGACAGGAATACGAGCAGTACTTC. Translated, it gives CASSWGGGQEYEQYF.

CDR3 protein: CSVEWSGDYEQYF. DNA for the CDR3: TGCAGCGTTGAGTGGTCGGGTGACTACGAGCAGTACTTC. The chain has TRBV29-1 and TRBJ2-7; D is ambiguous. Germline V lookup: CDR1 SQVTM, CDR2 ANQGSEA. The V and J ends lost 3 bases and 3 bases respectively, with 12 bases between them. This CDR3 is built from 13 residues.

This chain joins TRBV29-1 and TRBJ2-5; D is perhaps TRBD2 (5 bases). Between the trimmed V and J ends, which lost 1 base and 5 bases, there was a span of 17 bases. This CDR3 region has 15 residues. Germline lookup yields CDR1 SQVTM and CDR2 ANQGSEA. DNA of the CDR3: TGCAGCGTTGAAGGGTTAGAGGGCCCTCAGGAGACCCAGTACTTC. Amino acid sequence: CSVEGLEGPQETQYF.

The gene calls are TRBV13 and TRBJ2-7; D perhaps matches TRBD2 (7 bases). Germline V lookup: CDR1 PRHDT, CDR2 FYEKMQ (reference sequence). The V gene lost 5 bases and the J gene lost 6 bases, with 20 bases spanning the gap. This CDR3 contains 15 residues. The CDR3 here is CASSQHAGAMGEQYF. CDR3 DNA: TGTGCCAGCAGCCAGCACGCGGGGGCGATGGGCGAGCAGTACTTC. Supplemented by reference TRBV13 and TRBJ2-7, the full variable domain reads AAGVIQSPRHLIKEKRETATLKCYPIPRHDTVYWYQQGPGQDPQFLISFYEKMQSDKGSIPDRFSAQQFSDYHSELNMSSLELGDSALYFCASSQHAGAMGEQYFGPGTRLTVT.

This clonotype has a handful of counts. The CDR3 DNA sequence: TGCAGTGCTAGTCGGGATGGGGACACTGAAGCTTTCTTT. This translates into CSASRDGDTEAFF. The chain employs TRBV20-1 and TRBJ1-1, with D uncertain. The V end lost 3 bases, the J end lost 3 bases, and 11 bases lay between the germline ends. Germline V lookup: CDR1 DFQATT, CDR2 SNEGSKA (reference sequence). CDR3 length: 13 residues.

This clonotype was counted between two and nine times. The chain is built from TRBV7-2 and TRBJ2-7, with D possibly matching TRBD1 (5 bases). Trimming took off 5 bases at V and 5 bases at J, with 13 bases between the two ends. CDR1 and CDR2 from the germline V gene are SGHTA and FQGNSA. The CDR3 sequence is 13 residues long. The CDR3 loop is CASSRAGLNEQYF. The CDR3 nucleotides read TGTGCCAGCAGCCGGGCAGGGCTCAACGAGCAGTACTTC. Variable domain in full (rest from reference TRBV7-2 and TRBJ2-7): GAGVSQSPSNKVTEKGKDVELRCDPISGHTALYWYRQSLGQGLEFLIYFQGNSAPDKSGLPSDRFSAERTGGSVSTLTIQRTQQEDSAVYLCASSRAGLNEQYFGPGTRLTVT.

In this sample, this clonotype turned up a few times. With a much larger clone just one base away, this may be a read error. The V gene is TRBV7-8, the J gene TRBJ2-7; D assignment may be TRBD1 or TRBD2 (5 bases each). Germline V gives CDR1 SGHVS, CDR2 FQNEAQ. The CDR3 is 15 residues long. The CDR3 spells CASSLMGVPAYVQYF. The CDR3 DNA is TGTGCCAGCAGCTTAATGGGGGTACCAGCCTACGTGCAGTACTTC.